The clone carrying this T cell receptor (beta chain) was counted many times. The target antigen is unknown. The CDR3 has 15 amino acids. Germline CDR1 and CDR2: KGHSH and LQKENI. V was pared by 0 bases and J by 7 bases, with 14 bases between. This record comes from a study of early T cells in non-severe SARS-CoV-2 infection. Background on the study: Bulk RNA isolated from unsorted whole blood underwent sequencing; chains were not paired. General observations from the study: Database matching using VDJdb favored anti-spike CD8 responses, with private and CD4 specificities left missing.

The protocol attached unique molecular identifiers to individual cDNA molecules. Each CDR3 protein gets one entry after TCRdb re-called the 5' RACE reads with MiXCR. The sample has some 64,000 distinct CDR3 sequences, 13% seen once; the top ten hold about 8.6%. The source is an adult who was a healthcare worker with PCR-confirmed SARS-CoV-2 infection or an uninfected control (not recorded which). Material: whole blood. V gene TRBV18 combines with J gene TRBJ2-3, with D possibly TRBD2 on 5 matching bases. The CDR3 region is CASSPPSADVNTQYF. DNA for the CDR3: TGTGCCAGCTCACCACCTAGCGCAGACGTAAATACGCAGTATTTT.